Presented here are 24 T cell receptor beta chains from one specimen sequenced in a study of cytomegalovirus exposure and HLA in healthy donors. It was with 60 Vbeta and 13 Jbeta primers that the PCR ran. Only in-frame clones appear in the TCRdb table, and some are missing; sequencing was by immunoSEQ multiplex PCR. The table lists 120,000 or so clones, around three quarters of them singletons, with approximately 3.6% in the top ten. The specimen was PBMCs. The receptors shown here come from a man aged 25 to 40 in good health and CMV-seronegative.

The chain has TRBV6-1 and TRBJ1-2; no reliable D call. From germline, CDR1 is MNHNS and CDR2 SASEGT. CDR3 length equals 13 residues. Trimming left V 8 bases short and J 5 bases short, with 15 bases between. CDR3 in amino acids: CASGGPDLYGYTF. The CDR3 DNA is TGTGCCAGCGGCGGCCCCGACCTATATGGCTACACCTTC.

This sequence joins TRBV19 and TRBJ1-1; no clear D gene. Germline V gene lookup returns CDR1 LNHDA and CDR2 SQIVND (reference sequence). The V end lost 7 bases, the J end lost 8 bases, and 17 bases lay between the germline ends. This CDR3 region has 13 residues. CDR3: CASIPRGRREAFF. The CDR3 nucleotides are TGTGCCAGTATTCCGCGGGGAAGAAGGGAAGCTTTCTTT.

This chain connects TRBV28 to TRBJ2-3; 7 positions match TRBD1. Trimming removed 10 bases from V and 0 bases from J; junction bases left unmatched: 7. This CDR3 spans 14 amino acids. Per the germline V gene, CDR1 is MDHEN and CDR2 is SYDVKM. In DNA, the CDR3 is TGTGCCATCAACAGGGGCGGAAGCACAGATACGCAGTATTTT. Its translation is CAINRGGSTDTQYF.

The chain couples TRBV9 to TRBJ2-1; 13 nucleotides match TRBD2. The ends lost 3 bases at V and 6 bases at J; junction bases unmatched: 3. The CDR3 has 15 amino acids. CDR1 is SGDLS and CDR2 is YYNGEE in the germline V gene. CDR3 protein: CASSGWTSGSNEQFF. The CDR3 region has the DNA TGTGCCAGCAGCGGGTGGACTAGCGGGAGCAATGAGCAGTTCTTC. Full variable domain (missing parts from reference TRBV9 and TRBJ2-1): DSGVTQTPKHLITATGQRVTLRCSPRSGDLSVYWYQQSLDQGLQFLIQYYNGEERAKGNILERFSAQQFPDLHSELNLSSLELGDSALYFCASSGWTSGSNEQFFGPGTRLTVL.

CDR3 residues: CAIQQDSGNTIYF. The CDR3 region has the DNA TGTGCCATACAACAGGACTCTGGAAACACCATATATTTT. This chain uses TRBV28 with TRBJ1-3; maybe TRBD1 (5 bases). This CDR3 has 13 amino acids. The V end lost 10 bases, the J end lost 0 bases, and 10 bases lay between the germline ends. Looked up from germline, CDR1 is MDHEN and CDR2 is SYDVKM.

The rearrangement links TRBV28 to TRBJ2-7, with TRBD2 identical over 7 bases. The V and J ends lost 4 bases and 3 bases, in that order; junction bases with no gene match: 9. CDR3 size: 15 residues. Germline-derived CDR1 and CDR2 are MDHEN and SYDVKM. The CDR3 here is CASSSPGAGVYEQYF. CDR3 nucleotide sequence: TGTGCCAGCAGTTCCCCCGGGGCGGGGGTCTACGAGCAGTACTTC.

The chain uses TRBV7-9 and TRBJ1-4; TRBD1 matches 11 bases. The length of the CDR3 is 15 residues. Trimming took 5 bases from V and 7 from J; bases not matched to a gene: 6. Germline values: CDR1 SEHNR, CDR2 FQNEAQ (reference sequence). The DNA of the CDR3 is TGTGCCAGCAGCAAAAGTGGGACAGGGGGTGAAAAACTGTTTTTT. Amino acid sequence: CASSKSGTGGEKLFF. Using reference TRBV7-9 and TRBJ1-4 for the parts outside the CDR3, the full variable domain is DTGVSQNPRHKITKRGQNVTFRCDPISEHNRLYWYRQTLGQGPEFLTYFQNEAQLEKSRLLSDRFSAERPKGSFSTLEIQRTEQGDSAMYLCASSKSGTGGEKLFFGSGTQLSVL.

This clone was counted once. The V call is TRBV5-6, the J call TRBJ2-7, with TRBD1 matching 8 bases. The CDR3 runs to 14 residues. Germline CDR1 and CDR2: SGHDT and YYEEEE. Trimming took 2 bases from V and 8 from J; bases not matched to a gene: 9. CDR3 DNA sequence: TGTGCCAGCAGCTTCGGGACAGGAAATACGAAGCAGTACTTC. Residues: CASSFGTGNTKQYF. Combining the CDR3 with reference TRBV5-6 and TRBJ2-7 gives the whole variable domain DAGVTQSPTHLIKTRGQQVTLRCSPKSGHDTVSWYQQALGQGPQFIFQYYEEEERQRGNFPDRFSGHQFPNYSSELNVNALLLGDSALYLCASSFGTGNTKQYFGPGTRLTVT.

This clone was seen only once. V gene TRBV9 combines with J gene TRBJ1-1; D is possibly TRBD1 (5 bases). The CDR3 runs to 15 residues. Trimming cost V 0 bases and J 0 bases, with 9 bases left between them. CDR1 is SGDLS, CDR2 YYNGEE, per germline. The CDR3 DNA reads TGTGCCAGCAGCGTAGAGGGGTCCGTGAACACTGAAGCTTTCTTT. Its translation is CASSVEGSVNTEAFF.

The chain combines TRBV19 with TRBJ2-3; 8 nucleotides match TRBD2. Trimming took 3 bases from V and 3 from J; bases not matched to a gene: 5. Germline loops: CDR1 LNHDA, CDR2 SQIVND (reference sequence). The CDR3 is 15 residues long. For the CDR3, the DNA is TGTGCCAGTAGTATCGGGACTAGTAGTACAGATACGCAGTATTTT. Its translation: CASSIGTSSTDTQYF.

This clone is labeled medium-sized. V is TRBV6-5 and J is TRBJ1-2; D call uncertain. The CDR3 sequence is 13 residues long. Looked up from germline, CDR1 is MNHEY and CDR2 is SVGAGI. With 8 bases removed from V and 4 bases from J, the gap between germline ends came to 14 bases. The CDR3 reads CASSSWEGYGYTF. The DNA of the CDR3 is TGTGCCAGCTCGTCTTGGGAGGGCTATGGCTACACCTTC.

The chain couples TRBV19 to TRBJ2-5, with TRBD1 matching 7 bases. The CDR3 runs 14 residues. Germline loops: CDR1 LNHDA, CDR2 SQIVND (reference sequence). V gave up 6 bases and J gave up 2 bases; unmatched junction bases: 6. CDR3 loop: CASRDLQGQETQYF. In DNA form, the CDR3 reads TGTGCCAGTAGGGACCTACAGGGGCAAGAGACCCAGTACTTC.

This clone is a singleton in its sample. This chain joins TRBV30 and TRBJ1-6; 9 bases fit TRBD1. CDR1 and CDR2 (germline): GTSNPN, SVGIG (reference sequence). The CDR3 totals 12 residues. Trimming at V came to 5 bases and at J to 10 bases, leaving 3 bases not matched to a gene. Here the CDR3 DNA reads TGTGCCTGGGACAGGGGGGGATCACCCCTCCACTTT. It yields the protein CAWDRGGSPLHF. Filled out from reference TRBV30 and TRBJ1-6, the complete variable domain reads SQTIHQWPATLVQPVGSPLSLECTVEGTSNPNLYWYRQAAGRGLQLLFYSVGIGQISSEVPQNLSASRPQDRQFILSSKKLLLSDSGFYLCAWDRGGSPLHFGNGTRLTVT.

The gene calls are TRBV4-1 and TRBJ2-1; 8 bases are a match to TRBD1. The V and J ends lost 4 bases and 6 bases, in that order; junction bases with no gene match: 8. Per the germline V gene, CDR1 is MGHRA and CDR2 is YSYEKL. The length of the CDR3 is 15 residues. The CDR3 loop is CASSPSDRAANEQFF. CDR3 coding DNA: TGCGCCAGCAGCCCCTCGGACAGGGCCGCCAATGAGCAGTTCTTC.

This clone was seen only a few times. The chain uses TRBV2 and TRBJ1-1; 7 positions agree with TRBD1. The CDR3 covers 15 residues. In germline, CDR1 is SNHLY, CDR2 FYNNEI. Trimming cost V 6 bases and J 2 bases; bases outside gene matches: 9. CDR3 coding DNA: TGTGCCAGCAGCCAAATACGGGACAGAAACACTGAAGCTTTCTTT. Its protein product is CASSQIRDRNTEAFF.

In its sample, this clone was seen once. The chain employs TRBV14 and TRBJ1-1, with D maybe TRBD1 (5 bases). Germline V lookup: CDR1 SGHDN, CDR2 FVKESK. Trimming removed 4 bases at V and 1 base at J, with 7 bases between. The CDR3 loop spans 13 amino acids. CDR3 in DNA: TGTGCCAGCAGCCTCAGGGAGAACACTGAAGCTTTCTTT. Protein product: CASSLRENTEAFF.

This clone appeared a single time. The J gene is TRBJ1-1, the V gene TRBV27; D is perhaps TRBD1 (5 bases). The CDR3 sequence is 14 residues long. V gave up 6 bases and J gave up 6 bases, with 17 bases separating them. CDR1 and CDR2 from the germline V gene are MNHEY and SMNVEV (reference sequence). Written as DNA, the CDR3 is TGTGCCAGCAGCTCAGGGATGGGAGGCCCTGAAGCTTTCTTT. Protein product: CASSSGMGGPEAFF.

The chain couples TRBV14 to TRBJ2-1; D perhaps matches TRBD2 (7 bases). CDR1 SGHDN and CDR2 FVKESK come from the germline V gene. V lost 2 bases, J lost 4 bases, and 21 bases lay in between. The CDR3 covers 18 residues. In DNA form, the CDR3 reads TGTGCCAGCAGCCAAATGTCTACGGGGGGCAAGGGGTACAATGAGCAGTTCTTC. Amino acids: CASSQMSTGGKGYNEQFF.

The rearrangement links TRBV2 to TRBJ2-5; D possibly corresponds to TRBD1 (6 bases). Deletions cut 7 bases from V and 6 bases from J, with 12 bases between. The CDR3 covers 12 residues. Germline CDR1 SNHLY, CDR2 FYNNEI. The CDR3: CASTWTVQTQYF. CDR3 bases: TGTGCCAGCACCTGGACAGTACAGACCCAGTACTTC.

The chain couples TRBV28 to TRBJ1-1, with D perhaps TRBD1 (5 bases). Germline V gene lookup returns CDR1 MDHEN and CDR2 SYDVKM. The CDR3 sequence is 16 residues long. Deletions cut 8 bases from V and 0 bases from J, with 19 bases between. As DNA, the CDR3 is TGTGCCAGCCGAACGCCTAGCGGACATTTGAACACTGAAGCTTTCTTT. Amino acids: CASRTPSGHLNTEAFF. Full variable domain (outside the CDR3, taken from reference TRBV28 and TRBJ1-1): DVKVTQSSRYLVKRTGEKVFLECVQDMDHENMFWYRQDPGLGLRLIYFSYDVKMKEKGDIPEGYSVSREKKERFSLILESASTNQTSMYLCASRTPSGHLNTEAFFGQGTRLTVV.

The gene calls are TRBV9 and TRBJ1-2; no firm D call. CDR3 length equals 15 residues. V lost 0 bases and J 0 bases, leaving 9 bases between the germline ends. Germline assignment: CDR1 SGDLS and CDR2 YYNGEE. CDR3 DNA sequence: TGTGCCAGCAGCGTAGCCGGGGTTTCTAACTATGGCTACACCTTC. It specifies CASSVAGVSNYGYTF.

Details on this clone: One junction end disagrees with the germline gene, perhaps due to a read error. The CDR3 protein is CASSPLQDRANTGELFF. CDR3 bases: TGTGCCAGCTCACCCCTCCAGGACAGGGCGAATACCGGGGAGCTGTTTTTT. This rearrangement joins TRBV18 to TRBJ2-2, with 8 bases fitting TRBD1. The CDR3 loop spans 17 amino acids. Germline lookup yields CDR1 KGHSH and CDR2 LQKENI.

This clone was observed a handful of times. The sample holds other DNA sequences that translate to the same CDR3. This chain uses TRBV5-1 with TRBJ1-5; TRBD1 agrees at 7 bases. The J segment lost 4 bases and the V segment lost 2 bases, leaving 6 bases of the junction unmatched. CDR3 length: 15 residues. Germline-derived CDR1 and CDR2 are SGHRS and YFSETQ. The CDR3: CASSLTTGNNQPQHF. For the CDR3, the DNA is TGCGCCAGCAGCTTAACGACAGGGAATAATCAGCCCCAGCATTTT.

This clone was observed a few times. The rearrangement joins TRBV19 to TRBJ1-2; 7 bases fit TRBD1. Germline V gives CDR1 LNHDA, CDR2 SQIVND (reference sequence). The V and J ends lost 7 bases and 8 bases, in that order; junction bases with no gene match: 19. CDR3 length: 16 amino acids. The CDR3 DNA reads as TGTGCCAGTACTTCAAACCCCTCACAGGGGCCCTGGGGCTACACCTTC. Protein: CASTSNPSQGPWGYTF.